Following are 5 T cell receptor beta chains from one sample sequenced in a study of cytomegalovirus exposure and HLA in healthy donors. The method was immunoSEQ multiplex PCR; TCRdb's version includes in-frame clones alone and lacks a portion of them. The profile shows around 200,000 clones, almost 90% of them singletons. Material for sequencing was PBMCs. The origin of the receptors is a woman younger than 35 in good health and CMV-seronegative.

The rearrangement links TRBV5-4 to TRBJ1-2; TRBD1 agrees at 8 bases. CDR3 length equals 16 residues. With V trimmed by 0 bases and J by 6 bases, 10 bases remained unmatched. Germline V CDR1 and CDR2: SGHNT, YYREEE (reference sequence). The CDR3 loop reads CASSLGTGPLTDGYTF. The DNA for the CDR3 is TGTGCCAGCAGCTTGGGGACAGGGCCCCTGACGGATGGCTACACCTTC. Full variable domain (rest looked up from reference TRBV5-4 and TRBJ1-2): ETGVTQSPTHLIKTRGQQVTLRCSSQSGHNTVSWYQQALGQGPQFIFQYYREEENGRGNFPPRFSGLQFPNYSSELNVNALELDDSALYLCASSLGTGPLTDGYTFGSGTRLTVV.

The chain couples TRBV28 to TRBJ2-1, with TRBD2 matching 14 bases. CDR1 and CDR2 (germline): MDHEN, SYDVKM. Unmatched junction bases numbered 11, after V lost 8 bases and J lost 2 bases. There are 18 residues in the CDR3. The CDR3: CASSPGGLAGVTYNEQFF. As DNA, the CDR3 is TGTGCCAGCTCCCCCGGGGGACTAGCGGGAGTGACCTACAATGAGCAGTTCTTC.

The chain carries TRBV27 and TRBJ2-5, with a possible D match to TRBD1 (6 bases). Germline V gives CDR1 MNHEY, CDR2 SMNVEV (reference sequence). The V end lost 7 bases, the J end lost 5 bases, and 20 bases lay between the germline ends. The CDR3 is 15 amino acids. The CDR3, as DNA: TGTGCCAGCAACGATCTGACAGGAGCTCGTGAGACCCAGTACTTC. Translated: CASNDLTGARETQYF.

The rearrangement links TRBV19 to TRBJ1-3; 7 bases are a match to TRBD1. The CDR3 covers 13 residues. Germline V gives CDR1 LNHDA, CDR2 SQIVND (reference sequence). The ends lost 10 bases at V and 3 bases at J; junction bases unmatched: 6. CDR3 sequence: CATQQGYGNTIYF. The CDR3 DNA reads as TGTGCCACGCAACAGGGGTATGGAAACACCATATATTTT. Combining the CDR3 with reference TRBV19 and TRBJ1-3 gives the whole variable domain DGGITQSPKYLFRKEGQNVTLSCEQNLNHDAMYWYRQDPGQGLRLIYYSQIVNDFQKGDIAEGYSVSREKKESFPLTVTSAQKNPTAFYLCATQQGYGNTIYFGEGSWLTVV.

The V gene is TRBV5-1, the J gene TRBJ2-3, with TRBD1 as a possible D gene (6 bases). This CDR3 is 15 amino acids long. CDR1 is SGHRS and CDR2 is YFSETQ in the germline V gene. V lost 4 bases, J lost 0 bases, and 12 bases lay in between. Here the CDR3 reads CASSAGTTSTDTQYF. The CDR3 bases are TGCGCCAGCAGCGCCGGGACAACTAGCACAGATACGCAGTATTTT.